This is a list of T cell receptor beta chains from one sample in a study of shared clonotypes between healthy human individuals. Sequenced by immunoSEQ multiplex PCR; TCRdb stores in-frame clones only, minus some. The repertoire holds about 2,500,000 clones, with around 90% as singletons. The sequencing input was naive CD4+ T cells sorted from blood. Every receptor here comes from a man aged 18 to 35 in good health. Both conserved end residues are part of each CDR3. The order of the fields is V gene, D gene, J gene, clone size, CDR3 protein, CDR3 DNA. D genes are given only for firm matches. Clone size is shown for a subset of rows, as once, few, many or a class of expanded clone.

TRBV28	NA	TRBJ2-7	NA	CASSLRGVVANEQYF	TGTGCCAGCAGTTTAAGGGGAGTAGTGGCCAACGAGCAGTACTTC
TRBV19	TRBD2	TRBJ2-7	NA	CASSRLAVPYEQYF	TGTGCCAGTAGCCGACTAGCGGTTCCCTACGAGCAGTACTTC
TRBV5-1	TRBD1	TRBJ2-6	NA	CASSLTGTGSSGANVLTF	TGCGCCAGCAGCTTAACCGGGACAGGTTCGTCTGGCGCCAACGTCCTGACTTTC
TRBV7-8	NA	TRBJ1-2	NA	CASSSDRSYGYTF	TGTGCCAGCAGCTCAGACCGGTCTTATGGCTACACCTTC
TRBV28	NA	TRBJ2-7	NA	CASRPQGSYEQYF	TGTGCCAGCAGACCCCAGGGTTCCTACGAGCAGTACTTC
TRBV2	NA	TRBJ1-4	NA	CASRGTGIREKLFF	TGTGCCAGCAGGGGAACAGGGATCCGTGAAAAACTGTTTTTT
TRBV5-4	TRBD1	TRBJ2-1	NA	CASSPDLDRAHEQFF	TGTGCCAGCAGCCCCGATCTGGACAGGGCACATGAGCAGTTCTTC
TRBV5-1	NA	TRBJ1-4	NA	CASSPSGAPEKLFF	TGCGCCAGCAGCCCTTCCGGGGCCCCTGAAAAACTGTTTTTT
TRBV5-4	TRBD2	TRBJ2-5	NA	CASSLGLEETQYF	TGTGCCAGCAGCCTCGGACTAGAGGAGACCCAGTACTTC
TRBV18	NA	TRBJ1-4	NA	CASSPGRDEKLFF	TGTGCCAGCTCACCCGGGAGAGATGAAAAACTGTTTTTT
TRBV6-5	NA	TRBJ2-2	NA	CASTLTLTGELFF	TGTGCCAGCACTCTGACCCTAACCGGGGAGCTGTTTTTT
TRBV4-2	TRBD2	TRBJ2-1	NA	CASSRQDPASGGPSSYNEQFF	TGTGCCAGCAGCCGGCAAGACCCGGCAAGCGGGGGGCCAAGCTCCTACAATGAGCAGTTCTTC
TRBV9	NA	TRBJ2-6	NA	CASSVVSEAGANVLTF	TGTGCCAGCAGCGTAGTTAGCGAAGCCGGGGCCAACGTCCTGACTTTC
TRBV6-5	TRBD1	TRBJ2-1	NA	CASSRDREQFF	TGTGCCAGCAGCAGGGACAGAGAGCAGTTCTTC
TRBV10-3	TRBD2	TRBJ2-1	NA	CAILGGSSYNEQFF	TGTGCCATCTTAGGCGGGAGCTCCTACAATGAGCAGTTCTTC
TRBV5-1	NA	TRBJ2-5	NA	CASSLGDGGIRETQYF	TGCGCCAGCAGCTTGGGGGACGGGGGCATTCGGGAGACCCAGTACTTC
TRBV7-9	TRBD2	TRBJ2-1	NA	CASRKTSGGYNEQFF	TGTGCCAGCAGAAAGACTAGCGGGGGGTACAATGAGCAGTTCTTC
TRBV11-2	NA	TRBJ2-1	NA	CASSPGGQAQFF	TGTGCCAGCAGCCCTGGGGGGCAGGCGCAGTTCTTC
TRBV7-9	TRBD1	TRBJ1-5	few	CASSLGGGHNQPQHF	TGTGCCAGCAGCCTTGGAGGGGGCCATAATCAGCCCCAGCATTTT
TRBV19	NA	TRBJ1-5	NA	CASSGQNPRNQPQHF	TGTGCCAGTAGCGGACAGAACCCTCGCAATCAGCCCCAGCATTTT
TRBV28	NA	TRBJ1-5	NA	CASSFPTGSGYSNQPQHF	TGTGCCAGCAGTTTTCCCACAGGGTCGGGGTATAGCAATCAGCCCCAGCATTTT
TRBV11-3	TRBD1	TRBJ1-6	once	CASSRDRERSPLHF	TGTGCCAGCAGCCGGGACAGGGAGAGATCACCCCTCCACTTT
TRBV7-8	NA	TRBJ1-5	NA	CASSPFPNQPQHF	TGTGCCAGCAGCCCATTCCCCAATCAGCCCCAGCATTTT
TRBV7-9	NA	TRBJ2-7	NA	CASSLARGREQYF	TGTGCCAGCAGCTTAGCTCGGGGGCGGGAGCAGTACTTC
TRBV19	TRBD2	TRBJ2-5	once	CATGTSGGVETQYF	TGTGCCACCGGGACTAGCGGGGGGGTCGAGACCCAGTACTTC
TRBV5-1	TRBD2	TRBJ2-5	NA	CASSLIAGRAETQYF	TGCGCCAGCAGCTTAATAGCGGGAAGGGCGGAGACCCAGTACTTC
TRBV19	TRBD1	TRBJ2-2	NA	CASRVTGVTGELFF	TGTGCCAGTAGGGTAACAGGGGTAACCGGGGAGCTGTTTTTT
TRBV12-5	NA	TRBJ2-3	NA	CASGLVLVLGGKADTQYF	TGTGCTAGTGGTTTGGTACTTGTTCTGGGGGGTAAGGCGGATACGCAGTATTTT
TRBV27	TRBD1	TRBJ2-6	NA	CASRFGTGGSGANVLTF	TGTGCCAGCAGATTCGGGACAGGGGGCTCTGGGGCCAACGTCCTGACTTTC
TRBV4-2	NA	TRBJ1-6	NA	CASSQVQFSSYNSPLHF	TGTGCCAGCAGCCAAGTTCAGTTTAGCTCCTATAATTCACCCCTCCACTTT
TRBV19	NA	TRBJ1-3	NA	CASSQGTDSGNTIYF	TGTGCCAGTAGTCAAGGGACGGACTCTGGAAACACCATATATTTT
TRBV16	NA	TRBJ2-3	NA	CASSQGILTDTQYF	TGTGCCAGCAGCCAAGGGATCCTCACAGATACGCAGTATTTT
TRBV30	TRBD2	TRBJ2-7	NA	CAWSPFRTSGQISSYEQYF	TGTGCCTGGAGTCCCTTCCGAACTAGCGGGCAGATTTCCTCCTACGAGCAGTACTTC
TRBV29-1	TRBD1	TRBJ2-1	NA	CSVWRQGAQNEQFF	TGCAGCGTCTGGCGACAGGGGGCGCAGAATGAGCAGTTCTTC
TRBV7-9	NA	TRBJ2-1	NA	CATGGSGSSYNEQFF	TGTGCCACCGGCGGGTCCGGGAGCTCCTACAATGAGCAGTTCTTC
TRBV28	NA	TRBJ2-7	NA	CASSFVEQYF	TGTGCCAGCAGCTTCGTCGAGCAGTACTTC
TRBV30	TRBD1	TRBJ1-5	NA	CAWSVGRGRVGNQPQHF	TGTGCCTGGAGTGTAGGCAGGGGGAGAGTTGGCAATCAGCCCCAGCATTTT
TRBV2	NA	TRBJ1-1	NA	CASSSPGGRGTEAFF	TGTGCCAGCAGTTCCCCGGGGGGCAGGGGCACTGAAGCTTTCTTT
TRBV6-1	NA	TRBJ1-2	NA	CASTDSYGYTF	TGTGCCAGCACGGACAGCTATGGCTACACCTTC
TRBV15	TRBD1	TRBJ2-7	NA	CATSAGGSVYEQYF	TGTGCCACCAGCGCAGGGGGAAGTGTCTACGAGCAGTACTTC
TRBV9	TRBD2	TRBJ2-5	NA	CASSGGRAGEVRETQYF	TGTGCCAGCAGCGGAGGGAGGGCCGGGGAGGTGAGGGAGACCCAGTACTTC
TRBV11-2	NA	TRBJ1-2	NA	CASSLTRHPSNYGYTF	TGTGCCAGCAGTTTAACCCGACACCCGTCTAACTATGGCTACACCTTC
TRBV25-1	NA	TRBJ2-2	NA	CASSGATGYTGELFF	TGTGCCAGCAGTGGAGCCACAGGGTACACCGGGGAGCTGTTTTTT
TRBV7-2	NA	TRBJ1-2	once	CASSLGGINYGYTF	TGTGCCAGCAGCTTAGGGGGCATCAACTATGGCTACACCTTC
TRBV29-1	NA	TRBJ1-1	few	CGHGVNTEAFF	TGCGGACATGGAGTGAACACTGAAGCTTTCTTT
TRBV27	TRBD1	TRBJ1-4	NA	CASSLWGTVNEKLFF	TGTGCCAGCAGTTTATGGGGGACAGTTAATGAAAAACTGTTTTTT
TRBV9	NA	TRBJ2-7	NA	CASSDGAREYEQYF	TGTGCCAGCAGCGATGGGGCACGCGAATACGAGCAGTACTTC
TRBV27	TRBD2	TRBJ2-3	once	CASSSPLAGGTTDTQYF	TGTGCCAGCAGTTCTCCCTTAGCGGGGGGGACCACAGATACGCAGTATTTT
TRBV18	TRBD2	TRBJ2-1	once	CASSLLKLAGMDEQFF	TGTGCCAGCTCACTTTTGAAACTAGCGGGAATGGATGAGCAGTTCTTC
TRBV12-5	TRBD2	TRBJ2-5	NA	CASGSGLAGNQETQYF	TGTGCTAGTGGTTCCGGACTAGCGGGGAACCAAGAGACCCAGTACTTC
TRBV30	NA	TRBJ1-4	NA	CAWSRAGGTEKLFF	TGTGCCTGGAGTCGGGCCGGCGGAACGGAAAAACTGTTTTTT
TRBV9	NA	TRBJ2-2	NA	CASSPRQARDTGELFF	TGTGCCAGCAGCCCACGCCAGGCCCGAGACACCGGGGAGCTGTTTTTT
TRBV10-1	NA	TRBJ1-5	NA	CASSESGRDQPQHF	TGCGCCAGCAGTGAGTCCGGGAGGGATCAGCCCCAGCATTTT
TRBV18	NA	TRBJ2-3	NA	CASSLTVHSSTDTQYF	TGTGCCAGCTCACTCACAGTGCATTCGAGCACAGATACGCAGTATTTT